Listed below are T cell receptor beta chains from one sample, sequenced in a study of blood T cell repertoires in COVID-19. Sequencing was performed with immunoSEQ multiplex PCR; in TCRdb, only in-frame clones are kept and a portion is missing. In the table there are roughly 65,000 clones, roughly 79% of which are singletons. Input material: peripheral blood. Receptors were obtained from a man in his fifties or sixties with acute or convalescent COVID-19. Both conserved end residues are part of each CDR3. A D gene is named only where the DNA matches it firmly. Clone size is stated in some rows and not others, as once, few, many or a class when expanded.

.,.,TRBJ1-5,TRBV21-1,CASSKAGQGESNQPQHF,TGTGCCAGCAGCAAAGCCGGACAGGGGGAAAGCAATCAGCCCCAGCATTTT
TRBD1,.,TRBJ1-5,TRBV7-8,CASSFGRGHQPQHF,TGTGCCAGCAGCTTTGGCAGGGGGCATCAGCCCCAGCATTTT
TRBD1,once,TRBJ2-2,TRBV2,CASSSAGTERTGELFF,TGTGCCAGCAGTTCCGCCGGGACAGAGAGGACCGGGGAGCTGTTTTTT
.,.,TRBJ1-5,TRBV5-8,CASSLALHLSNQPQHF,TGTGCCAGCAGCTTGGCATTACACCTTAGCAATCAGCCCCAGCATTTT
TRBD1,few,TRBJ1-2,TRBV25-1,CASGNHRGVGYTF,TGTGCCAGCGGAAATCACAGGGGTGTCGGCTACACCTTC
.,.,TRBJ1-4,TRBV2,CASRAQGSTNEKLFF,TGTGCCAGCAGGGCACAGGGTTCGACTAATGAAAAACTGTTTTTT
.,.,TRBJ1-3,TRBV5-6,CASSLRNRQGSSGNTIYF,TGTGCCAGCAGCTTGAGGAACCGTCAGGGAAGCTCTGGAAACACCATATATTTT
TRBD2,.,TRBJ2-1,TRBV19,CASAGLAGVSYNEQFF,TGTGCCAGTGCGGGACTAGCGGGGGTATCCTACAATGAGCAGTTCTTC
TRBD1,.,TRBJ1-2,TRBV7-2,CASSYDGQGISGYTF,TGTGCCAGCAGCTACGATGGACAGGGGATAAGTGGCTACACCTTC
.,.,TRBJ2-7,TRBV7-2,CASSLVQGKIGEQYF,TGTGCCAGCAGCTTAGTGCAGGGGAAAATCGGCGAGCAGTACTTC
.,.,TRBJ1-1,TRBV20-1,CSASSGSEAFF,TGCAGTGCCTCATCCGGGAGTGAAGCTTTCTTT
.,.,TRBJ1-5,TRBV30,CAWTVGNQPQHF,TGTGCCTGGACGGTGGGCAATCAGCCCCAGCATTTT
TRBD1,.,TRBJ1-1,TRBV6-5,CASSGGWADTEAFF,TGTGCCAGCTCAGGGGGCTGGGCGGACACTGAAGCTTTCTTT
TRBD1,.,TRBJ1-3,TRBV29-1,CSVAPGTGNSIYF,TGCAGCGTCGCTCCCGGGACAGGGAACTCCATATATTTT
.,.,TRBJ1-4,TRBV7-9,CASSPMTGLNEKLFF,TGTGCCAGCAGCCCCATGACAGGCCTTAATGAAAAACTGTTTTTT
.,.,TRBJ2-7,TRBV4-3,CASSQDRQGAYEQYF,TGCGCCAGCAGCCAAGATAGGCAGGGCGCCTACGAGCAGTACTTC
.,.,TRBJ2-3,TRBV3-1/TRBV3-2,CASSPPGTDTQYF,TGTGCCAGCAGCCCCCCTGGCACAGATACGCAGTATTTT
.,.,TRBJ2-7,TRBV5-5,CASSLAFSGSSYEQYF,TGTGCCAGCAGCTTGGCGTTCAGTGGCAGCTCCTACGAGCAGTACTTC
TRBD2,.,TRBJ2-5,TRBV9,CASSVGLAGAYQETQYF,TGTGCCAGCAGCGTAGGACTAGCGGGCGCGTACCAAGAGACCCAGTACTTC
TRBD1,.,TRBJ1-2,TRBV4-3,CASSRKEDRGGYGYTF,TGCGCCAGCAGCCGGAAAGAGGACAGGGGTGGCTATGGCTACACCTTC
TRBD2,.,TRBJ2-2,TRBV24-1,CATSDPRGVTGELFF,TGTGCCACCAGTGATCCCCGGGGGGTCACCGGGGAGCTGTTTTTT
.,.,TRBJ1-1,TRBV28,CASSLSPGVTEAFF,TGTGCCAGCAGTTTAAGCCCAGGGGTGACTGAAGCTTTCTTT
.,.,TRBJ2-3,TRBV25-1,CASSEDNTDTQYF,TGTGCCAGCAGTGAGGACAACACAGATACGCAGTATTTT
.,.,TRBJ1-1,TRBV27,CASSFGGAGLDTEAFF,TGTGCCAGCAGTTTCGGGGGGGCGGGATTGGACACTGAAGCTTTCTTT
.,.,TRBJ2-2,TRBV19,CASMGARNTGELFF,TGTGCCAGTATGGGGGCGCGGAACACCGGGGAGCTGTTTTTT
TRBD1,.,TRBJ1-5,TRBV5-6,CASSLRTGGFRQPQHF,TGTGCCAGCAGCTTGCGGACAGGGGGATTTCGTCAGCCCCAGCATTTT
.,.,TRBJ2-1,TRBV14,CASSQVGGSLHNEQFF,TGTGCCAGCAGCCAAGTTGGAGGCTCCCTACACAATGAGCAGTTCTTC
.,medium-sized,TRBJ1-4,TRBV5-1,CASSLGDYSNEKLFF,TGCGCCAGCAGCTTGGGGGACTACTCTAATGAAAAACTGTTTTTT
.,.,TRBJ1-2,TRBV5-6,CASSSGQRYGYTF,TGTGCCAGCAGCTCCGGACAGCGTTATGGCTACACCTTC
TRBD1,.,TRBJ2-5,TRBV19,CASSIEQGKTVTQYF,TGTGCCAGTAGTATCGAACAGGGGAAGACTGTGACCCAGTACTTC
.,.,TRBJ1-2,TRBV7-9,CASSRPKDRQNYGYTF,TGTGCCAGCAGCCGACCGAAGGACAGACAGAACTATGGCTACACCTTC
.,.,TRBJ1-2,TRBV3-1/TRBV3-2,CASSARGGGDYGYTF,TGTGCCAGCAGTGCCCGGGGGGGTGGAGACTATGGCTACACCTTC
TRBD1,.,TRBJ2-5,TRBV7-2,CASSRFTGEETQYF,TGTGCCAGCAGCCGTTTCACAGGGGAAGAGACCCAGTACTTC
.,.,TRBJ1-2,TRBV18,CASSPLGGGSGENGYTF,TGTGCCAGCTCACCATTAGGCGGGGGCTCGGGGGAAAATGGCTACACCTTC
TRBD1,.,TRBJ1-1,TRBV10-3,CAISETGQANTEAFF,TGTGCCATCAGTGAAACGGGACAGGCGAACACTGAAGCTTTCTTT
TRBD1,.,TRBJ2-7,TRBV5-4,CASSTGTGSYEQYF,TGTGCCAGCAGCACCGGGACAGGGTCCTACGAGCAGTACTTC
TRBD1,.,TRBJ1-4,TRBV5-1,CASSKDRGNEKLFF,TGCGCCAGCAGCAAGGACAGGGGCAATGAAAAACTGTTTTTT
.,.,TRBJ1-5,TRBV4-2,CASSQDLGAPNQPQHF,TGTGCCAGCAGCCAAGATTTAGGGGCTCCCAATCAGCCCCAGCATTTT
TRBD1,.,TRBJ1-1,TRBV5-4,CASRTGTGGLRNLEAFF,TGTGCCAGCAGGACCGGGACAGGGGGATTAAGGAACCTTGAAGCTTTCTTT
TRBD1,.,TRBJ2-1,TRBV7-9,CASSLTQGDNEQFF,TGTGCCAGCAGCTTAACGCAGGGGGACAATGAGCAGTTCTTC
.,.,TRBJ2-3,TRBV7-6,CASSLVAVPTDTQYF,TGTGCCAGCAGCTTAGTTGCGGTGCCCACAGATACGCAGTATTTT
.,.,TRBJ2-1,TRBV2,CASRRILRGNEQFF,TGTGCCAGCAGAAGGATCCTAAGAGGGAATGAGCAGTTCTTC
TRBD1,.,TRBJ1-1,TRBV18,CASSPTGGNTEAFF,TGTGCCAGCTCCCCCACAGGGGGCAACACTGAAGCTTTCTTT
.,.,TRBJ2-3,TRBV14,CASSLSDYTQYF,TGTGCCAGCAGCCTTAGCGACTATACGCAGTATTTT